One sample yielded the 28 T cell receptor beta chains listed below, sequenced in a study of cytomegalovirus exposure and HLA in healthy donors. In the PCR, 60 Vbeta and 13 Jbeta primers were used. Measured with immunoSEQ multiplex PCR; TCRdb has only the in-frame clones, and not every one. This sample has roughly 130,000 clones, with 74% found just once. The material sequenced was PBMCs. The receptor source for this set is a woman between 50 and 59 years old in good health and CMV-seropositive.

This clone occurred once. This rearrangement joins TRBV5-7 to TRBJ1-5; D gene uncertain. TRBV5-7 is marked as an open reading frame, function uncertain. This CDR3 spans 11 amino acids. V gave up 5 bases and J gave up 13 bases, with 13 bases separating them. The CDR3 is CASRSWGGQHF. CDR3 in DNA: TGTGCCAGCAGGTCTTGGGGAGGTCAGCATTTT.

Only one count was recorded for this clone. The chain uses TRBV6-5 and TRBJ1-2; 8 bases match TRBD1. J was trimmed by 4 bases and V by 6 bases; bases with no gene match: 4. CDR3 length: 13 amino acids. Germline loops: CDR1 MNHEY, CDR2 SVGAGI. This CDR3 is CASSQDRVYGYTF. In DNA form, the CDR3 reads TGTGCCAGCAGCCAGGACAGGGTCTATGGCTACACCTTC.

This CDR3 is CASSMDIAYNEQFF. The CDR3 nucleotides read TGTGCCAGTAGTATGGACATAGCCTACAATGAGCAGTTCTTC. The chain links TRBV19 to TRBJ2-1; TRBD1 is a possible D gene (5 bases). The CDR3 covers 14 residues. The V end lost 3 bases, the J end lost 2 bases, and 8 bases lay between the germline ends. Germline V lookup: CDR1 LNHDA, CDR2 SQIVND (reference sequence). Full variable domain (rest looked up from reference TRBV19 and TRBJ2-1): DGGITQSPKYLFRKEGQNVTLSCEQNLNHDAMYWYRQDPGQGLRLIYYSQIVNDFQKGDIAEGYSVSREKKESFPLTVTSAQKNPTAFYLCASSMDIAYNEQFFGPGTRLTVL.

The chain uses TRBV5-1 and TRBJ2-1; D perhaps matches TRBD1 (6 bases). There are 14 residues in the CDR3. Per germline, CDR1 SGHRS and CDR2 YFSETQ. V dropped 6 bases and J dropped 0 bases, with 10 bases sitting between them. CDR3 sequence: CASNIRGSYNEQFF. CDR3 in DNA: TGCGCCAGCAATATCAGGGGCTCCTACAATGAGCAGTTCTTC.

J is TRBJ1-2 and V is TRBV30, with D tentatively TRBD1 (5 bases). The germline gives CDR1 GTSNPN, CDR2 SVGIG (reference sequence). Trimming shortened V by 5 bases and J by 6 bases, and 10 bases separated the two germline ends. The CDR3 extends over 11 amino acids. The CDR3 DNA is TGTGCCTGGCAGGGTATCAATGGCTACACCTTC. Protein: CAWQGINGYTF.

CDR3 in DNA: TGTGCCAGCAGAAATCACCAGACAGGACAAGAGACCCAGTACTTC. It codes for CASRNHQTGQETQYF. This sequence joins TRBV28 and TRBJ2-5; TRBD1 is a possible D gene (6 bases). The CDR3 sequence is 15 residues long. V lost 6 bases and J 2 bases, leaving 16 bases between the germline ends. CDR1 is MDHEN and CDR2 is SYDVKM in the germline V gene.

This clone has a single count. The chain uses TRBV5-1 and TRBJ1-2; TRBD1 matches at 8 bases. Trimming took 7 bases from V and 4 from J; bases not matched to a gene: 3. Germline CDR1 reads SGHRS; CDR2 reads YFSETQ. The CDR3 totals 12 residues. DNA for the CDR3: TGCGCCAGCCGAACAGGGGGCTATGGCTACACCTTC. Protein sequence: CASRTGGYGYTF.

This clone has more than one count but fewer than ten. V usage is TRBV15 and J usage is TRBJ1-2; 10 bases agree with TRBD1. The CDR3 runs to 15 residues. Germline-derived CDR1 and CDR2 are LNHNV and YYDKDF (reference sequence). J lost 2 bases, V lost 1 base, and 1 base had no gene match. The CDR3: CATSRGDRGNYGYTF. In nucleotides, the CDR3 is TGTGCCACCAGCAGAGGGGACAGGGGAAACTATGGCTACACCTTC.

This chain connects TRBV2 to TRBJ2-5, with D uncertain. Matching the DNA end better, TRBJ2-7 makes the J call doubtful. Looked up from germline, CDR1 is SNHLY and CDR2 is FYNNEI. This CDR3 region has 11 residues. The CDR3 nucleotides are TGTGCCAGCAGGGAGCTTTACGAGCAGTACTTC. Its translation: CASRELYEQYF.

The chain employs TRBV27 and TRBJ1-2; 9 bases map to TRBD1. Germline V gives CDR1 MNHEY, CDR2 SMNVEV (reference sequence). This CDR3 is 13 amino acids long. V shed 8 bases, J shed 4 bases, and the junction held 5 bases outside the gene matches. The CDR3 protein is CASGGQGVYGYTF. The CDR3 DNA reads TGTGCCAGCGGGGGACAGGGAGTCTATGGCTACACCTTC.

V usage is TRBV15 and J usage is TRBJ2-3; TRBD2 matches 10 bases. Germline V gives CDR1 LNHNV, CDR2 YYDKDF (reference sequence). The trim removed 8 bases at V and 0 bases at J, leaving 5 bases unmatched. The CDR3 has 15 residues. The CDR3 protein is CATASGSASTDTQYF. The CDR3 region has the DNA TGTGCCACCGCTAGCGGGAGTGCTAGCACAGATACGCAGTATTTT.

The V gene is TRBV6-1, the J gene TRBJ2-1; 7 bases align to TRBD2. Germline assignment: CDR1 MNHNS and CDR2 SASEGT. The CDR3 loop spans 15 amino acids. J lost 1 base, V lost 8 bases, and 8 bases had no gene match. The CDR3 spells CASRPPGGSYNEQFF. As DNA, the CDR3 is TGTGCCAGCCGCCCCCCGGGGGGATCCTACAATGAGCAGTTCTTC.

The rearrangement uses TRBV25-1 and TRBJ1-2; tentatively, D is TRBD1 (6 bases). V lost 5 bases, J lost 3 bases, and 13 bases lay in between. CDR1 MGHDK and CDR2 SYGVNS come from the germline V gene. CDR3 size: 14 residues. The CDR3 coding sequence is TGTGCCAGCAGTCATATGGACAGATACTATGGCTACACCTTC. This gives the protein CASSHMDRYYGYTF.

CDR3 in amino acids: CASVAQGAYPDTQYF. The CDR3 DNA reads as TGTGCCAGCGTAGCTCAGGGGGCATACCCAGATACGCAGTATTTT. The rearrangement links TRBV6-1 to TRBJ2-3; 8 nucleotides align to TRBD1. The germline CDR1 and CDR2 sequences are MNHNS and SASEGT. The CDR3 runs to 15 residues. V shed 8 bases and J 4 bases; nucleotides not matched to a gene: 11.

This clone has only a few counts. V usage is TRBV7-9 and J usage is TRBJ1-4; TRBD1 is a possible D gene (5 bases). The CDR3 loop spans 13 amino acids. CDR1 is SEHNR and CDR2 is FQNEAQ in the germline V gene (reference sequence). V was pared by 5 bases and J by 10 bases, with 14 bases between. This chain's CDR3 is CASSRDLGVKLFF. The CDR3 bases are TGTGCCAGCAGCCGGGACTTAGGGGTAAAACTGTTTTTT.

This chain uses TRBV28 with TRBJ2-3, with a possible D match to TRBD2 (5 bases). V was shortened by 2 bases and J by 5 bases, with 5 bases between the two germline ends. Germline loops: CDR1 MDHEN, CDR2 SYDVKM. This CDR3 comprises 12 residues. CDR3 DNA sequence: TGTGCCAGCAGTTTAGGGAGAGATACGCAGTATTTT. Protein sequence: CASSLGRDTQYF. The complete variable domain, with remaining parts taken from reference TRBV28 and TRBJ2-3, reads DVKVTQSSRYLVKRTGEKVFLECVQDMDHENMFWYRQDPGLGLRLIYFSYDVKMKEKGDIPEGYSVSREKKERFSLILESASTNQTSMYLCASSLGRDTQYFGPGTRLTVL.

This clone came up many times. The gene calls are TRBV5-8 and TRBJ1-3; D is ambiguous. This CDR3 is 15 amino acids long. Trimming took 2 bases from V and 0 from J, leaving 9 bases between them. The germline gives CDR1 SGHTS, CDR2 YDEGEE. CDR3 residues: CASSFETNSGNTIYF. CDR3 nucleotide sequence: TGTGCCAGCAGCTTCGAAACAAACTCTGGAAACACCATATATTTT.

This sequence joins TRBV29-1 and TRBJ2-5; D is perhaps TRBD2 (6 bases). The CDR3 is made up of 13 amino acids. Germline CDR1 reads SQVTM; CDR2 reads ANQGSEA. Trimming pared 7 bases from V and 5 bases from J, leaving 17 bases between. The CDR3 region is CSAKHSGRETQYF. The CDR3 nucleotides are TGCAGCGCTAAACATTCAGGGAGGGAGACCCAGTACTTC.

The rearrangement links TRBV25-1 to TRBJ1-2, with D possibly being TRBD1 (5 bases). CDR1 and CDR2 (germline): MGHDK, SYGVNS. CDR3 length: 12 amino acids. V lost 8 bases to trimming and J lost 8 bases, with 15 bases between them. The CDR3 nucleotides are TGTGCCAGCGCGGACGGGGGAAAGGGCTACACCTTC. Translating gives CASADGGKGYTF.

This clone was seen once. The rearrangement uses TRBV9 and TRBJ2-3; the match to TRBD2 covers 12 bases. The V segment lost 0 bases and the J segment 1 base; nucleotides outside the gene matches: 3. CDR3 length: 17 residues. Germline V gene lookup returns CDR1 SGDLS and CDR2 YYNGEE. For the CDR3, the DNA is TGTGCCAGCAGCGTAGTCTCTAGCGGGGGGGGCACAGATACGCAGTATTTT. Its protein is CASSVVSSGGGTDTQYF.

This sequence joins TRBV20-1 and TRBJ2-5; no clear D gene. The CDR3 consists of 10 residues. Trimming took 6 bases from V and 5 from J, leaving 7 bases between them. Germline loops: CDR1 DFQATT, CDR2 SNEGSKA (reference sequence). In DNA, the CDR3 is TGCAGTGCCAGGCTTGAGACCCAGTACTTC. It specifies CSARLETQYF.

This clone was detected only a few times. The V call is TRBV5-1, the J call TRBJ2-4, with 7 bases that match TRBD1. Germline V gene data show CDR1 as SGHRS and CDR2 as YFSETQ. This CDR3 has 15 residues. The ends lost 4 bases at V and 0 bases at J; junction bases unmatched: 4. Here the CDR3 reads CASSDGTAAKNIQYF. Written as DNA, the CDR3 is TGCGCCAGCAGCGACGGGACAGCAGCCAAAAACATTCAGTACTTC.

This clone was seen more than once but under ten times. The V call is TRBV10-3, the J call TRBJ1-5; TRBD1 matches at 9 bases. Trimming took 1 base from V and 5 from J; bases not matched to a gene: 3. The CDR3 covers 15 residues. Germline values: CDR1 ENHRY, CDR2 SYGVKD. CDR3: CAISEFTGGDQPQHF. As DNA, the CDR3 is TGTGCCATCAGTGAGTTTACAGGGGGCGATCAGCCCCAGCATTTT.

This clone has a handful of counts. V gene TRBV2 combines with J gene TRBJ2-3; D is unclear. CDR3 length: 13 residues. Trimming left V 6 bases short and J 4 bases short, with 11 bases between. In germline, CDR1 is SNHLY, CDR2 FYNNEI. The CDR3 reads CASSREESDTQYF. The CDR3 nucleotides read TGTGCCAGCAGCCGAGAGGAGTCAGATACGCAGTATTTT. Looking up the rest from reference TRBV2 and TRBJ2-3 gives the full variable domain: EPEVTQTPSHQVTQMGQEVILRCVPISNHLYFYWYRQILGQKVEFLVSFYNNEISEKSEIFDDQFSVERPDGSNFTLKIRSTKLEDSAMYFCASSREESDTQYFGPGTRLTVL.

This clone was observed a handful of times. V is TRBV5-1 and J is TRBJ1-1; D not certain. The CDR3 consists of 13 residues. Germline V lookup: CDR1 SGHRS, CDR2 YFSETQ. Trimming stripped 0 bases from V and 4 bases from J, with 7 bases between. CDR3 in DNA: TGCGCCAGCAGCTTGGAGACTACCACTGAAGCTTTCTTT. This translates into CASSLETTTEAFF.

The chain links TRBV6-5 to TRBJ1-1, with TRBD1 matching over 9 bases. V shed 2 bases and J 5 bases; nucleotides not matched to a gene: 3. From germline, CDR1 is MNHEY and CDR2 SVGAGI. The CDR3 runs 14 residues. CDR3 residues: CASSYGTGRTEAFF. CDR3 nucleotides: TGTGCCAGCAGTTACGGGACAGGGAGGACTGAAGCTTTCTTT.

This clone was seen a handful of times. The V call is TRBV7-2, the J call TRBJ1-1; the D is unclear. Trimming cost V 5 bases and J 11 bases, with 12 bases left between them. This CDR3 has 11 residues. Germline V gives CDR1 SGHTA, CDR2 FQGNSA. CDR3 in amino acids: CASSPQRVAFF. CDR3 DNA sequence: TGTGCCAGCAGCCCCCAACGGGTCGCTTTCTTT.

The chain uses TRBV5-1 and TRBJ1-1, with D possibly TRBD1 on 5 matching bases. Trimming removed 3 bases at V and 11 bases at J, with 14 bases between. The CDR3 sequence is 12 residues long. Germline loops: CDR1 SGHRS, CDR2 YFSETQ. CDR3 region: CASSWDWGSAFF. As DNA, the CDR3 is TGCGCCAGCAGCTGGGACTGGGGGAGCGCTTTCTTT.